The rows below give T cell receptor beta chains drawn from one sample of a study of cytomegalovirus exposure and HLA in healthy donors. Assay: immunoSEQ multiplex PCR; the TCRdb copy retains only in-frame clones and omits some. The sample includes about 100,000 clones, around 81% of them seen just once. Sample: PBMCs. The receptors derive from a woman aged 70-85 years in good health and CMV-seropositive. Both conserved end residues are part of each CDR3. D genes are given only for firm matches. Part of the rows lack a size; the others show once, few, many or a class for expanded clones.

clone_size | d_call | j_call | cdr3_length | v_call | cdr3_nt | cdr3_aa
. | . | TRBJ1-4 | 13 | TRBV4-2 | TGTGCCAGCAGCCAAGATTCTTATGAAAAACTGTTTTTT | CASSQDSYEKLFF
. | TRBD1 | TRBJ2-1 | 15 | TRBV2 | TGTGCCAGCGGAAGAGCAGGGGGCTCCTACAATGAGCAGTTCTTC | CASGRAGGSYNEQFF
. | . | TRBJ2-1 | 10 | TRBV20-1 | TGCAGTGCTCAGTACAATGAGCAGTTCTTC | CSAQYNEQFF
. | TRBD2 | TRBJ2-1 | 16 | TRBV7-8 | TGTGCCAGCAGCTTATTTAGGCTAGCGGATTACAATGAGCAGTTCTTC | CASSLFRLADYNEQFF
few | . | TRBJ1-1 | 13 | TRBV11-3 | TGTGCCAGCAGCTTTAAGCCGGTCACTGAAGCTTTCTTT | CASSFKPVTEAFF
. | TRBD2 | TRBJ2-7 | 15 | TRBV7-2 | TGTGCCAGCAGCCTAGCGGGAGGGCCTGGCGACGAGCAGTACTTC | CASSLAGGPGDEQYF
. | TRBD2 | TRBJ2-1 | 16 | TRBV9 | TGTGCCAGCAGCCCGGGGACTAGCGGGATATACAATGAGCAGTTCTTC | CASSPGTSGIYNEQFF
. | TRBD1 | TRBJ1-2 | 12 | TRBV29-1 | TGCAGCGGGGGACAGCGTAACTATGGCTACACCTTC | CSGGQRNYGYTF
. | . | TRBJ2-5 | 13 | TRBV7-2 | TGTGCCAGCAGCTTATGGCAGCAAGAGACCCAGTACTTC | CASSLWQQETQYF
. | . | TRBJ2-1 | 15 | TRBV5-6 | TGTGCCAGCAGCTTGGACAGCAAGATCTACAATGAGCAGTTCTTC | CASSLDSKIYNEQFF
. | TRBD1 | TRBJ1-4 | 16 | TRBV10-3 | TGTGCCATCTCCACTGGCGGGGACAGGGGTGATGAAAAACTGTTTTTT | CAISTGGDRGDEKLFF
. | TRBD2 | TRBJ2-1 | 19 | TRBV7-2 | TGTGCCAGCAGCTTAGCGCCGGGACTAGCGGGAAGACGCGAGAATGAGCAGTTCTTC | CASSLAPGLAGRRENEQFF
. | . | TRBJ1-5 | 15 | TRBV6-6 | TGTGCCAGCAGTAACAATCGACAGGTTAATCAGCCCCAGCATTTT | CASSNNRQVNQPQHF
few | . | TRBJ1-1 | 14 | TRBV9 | TGTGCCAGCAGCGTAGGGCCGGGGAGCACTGAAGCTTTCTTT | CASSVGPGSTEAFF
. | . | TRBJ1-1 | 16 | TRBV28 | TGTGCCAGCAGTTTTGGATCAGGGAACCTGAACACTGAAGCTTTCTTT | CASSFGSGNLNTEAFF
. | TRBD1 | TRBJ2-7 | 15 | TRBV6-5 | TGTGCCAGCAGACCTAACAGGGGCCGCACCACCGAGCAGTACTTC | CASRPNRGRTTEQYF
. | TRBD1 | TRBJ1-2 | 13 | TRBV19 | TGTGCCAGTAGTATACCCGACAGGGGAGGCTACACCTTC | CASSIPDRGGYTF
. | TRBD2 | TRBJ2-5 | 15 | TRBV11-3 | TGTGCCAGCAGCTTCGGGGGGACCTTGCAAGAGACCCAGTACTTC | CASSFGGTLQETQYF
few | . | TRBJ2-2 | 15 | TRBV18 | TGTGCCAGCTCACCTCAAGCTCCGAACACCGGGGAGCTGTTTTTT | CASSPQAPNTGELFF
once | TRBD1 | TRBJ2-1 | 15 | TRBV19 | TGTGCCAGTAGTCATGACAGGGTTTCGGTGAATGAGCAGTTCTTC | CASSHDRVSVNEQFF
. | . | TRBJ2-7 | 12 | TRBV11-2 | TGTGCCAGCAGTCATAGCGCTTACGAGCAGTACTTC | CASSHSAYEQYF
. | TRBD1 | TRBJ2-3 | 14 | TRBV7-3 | TGTGCCAGCAGCTTAACAGGGGGCGGGGATACGCAGTATTTT | CASSLTGGGDTQYF